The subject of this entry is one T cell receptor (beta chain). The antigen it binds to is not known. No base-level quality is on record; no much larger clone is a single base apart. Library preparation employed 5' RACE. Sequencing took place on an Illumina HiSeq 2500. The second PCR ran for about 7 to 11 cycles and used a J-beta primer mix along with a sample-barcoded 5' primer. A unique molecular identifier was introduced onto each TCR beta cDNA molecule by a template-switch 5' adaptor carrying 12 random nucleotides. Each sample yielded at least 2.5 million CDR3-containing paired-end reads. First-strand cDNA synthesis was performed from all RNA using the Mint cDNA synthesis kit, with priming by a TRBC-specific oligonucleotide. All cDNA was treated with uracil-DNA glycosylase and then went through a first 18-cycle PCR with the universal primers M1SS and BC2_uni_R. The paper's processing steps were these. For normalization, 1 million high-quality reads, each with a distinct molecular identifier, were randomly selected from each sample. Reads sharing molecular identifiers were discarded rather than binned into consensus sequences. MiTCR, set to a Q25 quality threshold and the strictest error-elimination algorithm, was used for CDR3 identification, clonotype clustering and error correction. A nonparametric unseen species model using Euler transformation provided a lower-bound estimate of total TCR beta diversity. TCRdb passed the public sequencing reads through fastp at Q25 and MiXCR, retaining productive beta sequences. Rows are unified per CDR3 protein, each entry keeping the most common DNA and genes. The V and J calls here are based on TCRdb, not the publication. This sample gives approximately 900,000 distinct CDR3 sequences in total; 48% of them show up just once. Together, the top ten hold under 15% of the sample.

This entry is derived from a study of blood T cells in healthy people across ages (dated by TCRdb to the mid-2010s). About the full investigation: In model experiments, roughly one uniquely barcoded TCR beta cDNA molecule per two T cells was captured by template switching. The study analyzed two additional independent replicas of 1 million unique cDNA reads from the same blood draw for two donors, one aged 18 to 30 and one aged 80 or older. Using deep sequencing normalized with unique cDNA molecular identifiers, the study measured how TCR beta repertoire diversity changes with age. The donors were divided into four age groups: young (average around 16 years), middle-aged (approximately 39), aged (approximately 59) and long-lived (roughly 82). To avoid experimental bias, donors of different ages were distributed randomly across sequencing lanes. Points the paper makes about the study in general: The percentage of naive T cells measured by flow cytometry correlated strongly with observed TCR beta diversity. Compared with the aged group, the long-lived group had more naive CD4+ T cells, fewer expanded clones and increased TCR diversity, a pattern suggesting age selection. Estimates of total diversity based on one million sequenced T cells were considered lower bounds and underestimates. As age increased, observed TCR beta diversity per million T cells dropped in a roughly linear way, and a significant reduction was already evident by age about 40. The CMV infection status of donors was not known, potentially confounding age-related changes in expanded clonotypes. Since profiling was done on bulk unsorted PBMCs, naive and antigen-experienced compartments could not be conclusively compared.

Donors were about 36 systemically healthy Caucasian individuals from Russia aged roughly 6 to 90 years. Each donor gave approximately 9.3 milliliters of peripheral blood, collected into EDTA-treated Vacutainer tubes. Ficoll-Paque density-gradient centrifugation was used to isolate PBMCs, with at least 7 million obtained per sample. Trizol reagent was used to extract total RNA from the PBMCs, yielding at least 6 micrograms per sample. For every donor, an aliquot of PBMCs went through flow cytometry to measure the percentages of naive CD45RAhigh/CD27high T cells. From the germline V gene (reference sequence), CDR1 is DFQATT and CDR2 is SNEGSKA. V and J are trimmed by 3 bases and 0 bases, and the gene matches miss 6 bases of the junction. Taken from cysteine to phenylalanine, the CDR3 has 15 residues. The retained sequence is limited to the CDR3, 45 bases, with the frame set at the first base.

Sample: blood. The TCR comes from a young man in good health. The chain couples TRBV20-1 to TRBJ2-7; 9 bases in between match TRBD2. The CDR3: CSASKRGDNSYEQYF. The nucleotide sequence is TGCAGTGCTAGTAAGCGGGGGGATAACTCCTACGAGCAGTACTTC.